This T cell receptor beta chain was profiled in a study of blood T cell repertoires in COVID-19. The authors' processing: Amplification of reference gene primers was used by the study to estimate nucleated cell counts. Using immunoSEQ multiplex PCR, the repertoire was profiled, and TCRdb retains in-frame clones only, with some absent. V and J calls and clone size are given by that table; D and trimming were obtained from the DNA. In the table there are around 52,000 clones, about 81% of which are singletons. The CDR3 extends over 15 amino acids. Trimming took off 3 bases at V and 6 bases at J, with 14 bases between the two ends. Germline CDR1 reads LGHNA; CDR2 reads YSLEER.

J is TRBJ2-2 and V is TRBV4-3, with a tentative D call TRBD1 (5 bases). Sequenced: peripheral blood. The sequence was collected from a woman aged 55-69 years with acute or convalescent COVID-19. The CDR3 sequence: CASSHLDTFSGELFF. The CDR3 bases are TGCGCCAGCAGCCACCTGGACACCTTCTCCGGGGAGCTGTTTTTT.